Listed below are T cell receptor beta chains from one sample, sequenced in a study of cytomegalovirus exposure and HLA in healthy donors. Measured with immunoSEQ multiplex PCR; TCRdb has only the in-frame clones, and not every one. The table shows about 200,000 clones, with 70% to 90% occurring only once. Sequenced material: PBMCs. These receptors all stem from a woman in her thirties in good health and CMV-seronegative. CDR3s include the opening cysteine and the closing phenylalanine or tryptophan. The D gene is left open where the match is weak.

V,D,J,CDR3
TRBV29-1,TRBD1,TRBJ2-1,CSAEGDRDYEQFF
TRBV27,TRBD2,TRBJ2-7,CASSLRSGVYEQYF
TRBV6-5,TRBD2,TRBJ2-1,CASRTGLAGNEQFF
TRBV11-3,TRBD2,TRBJ2-3,CASSLGRAAGEDTQYF
TRBV5-1,.,TRBJ2-2,CASRLGSYTGELFF
TRBV10-3,TRBD2,TRBJ2-1,CAISEGLAGAYNEQFF
TRBV19,TRBD1,TRBJ1-1,CASITARDRGRNTEAFF
TRBV15,TRBD2,TRBJ2-1,CATSRDSGRSDEQFF
TRBV6-6,.,TRBJ1-1,CASSSASHGTEAFF
TRBV5-1,.,TRBJ2-5,CASSFTGWETQYF
TRBV2,TRBD2,TRBJ2-5,CASREKLAGGRETQYF
TRBV4-1,.,TRBJ2-2,CASSQEVAYRLFF
TRBV2,.,TRBJ1-1,CASSVDLHGTEAFF
TRBV4-2,TRBD2,TRBJ2-1,CASSQGGGGGEQFF
TRBV5-1,TRBD2,TRBJ2-3,CASSLKAGGSDTQYF
TRBV29-1,TRBD2,TRBJ2-3,CSFLAGVTDTQYF
TRBV11-3,.,TRBJ2-2,CASSLYTGELFF
TRBV10-3,.,TRBJ2-7,CAISGRGRESGYEQYF
TRBV28,TRBD1,TRBJ1-5,CASLGQGAFQPQHF
TRBV5-1,TRBD1,TRBJ2-5,CASSLMGTGAEETQYF
TRBV28,.,TRBJ2-2,CASSLVPELNTGELFF
TRBV28,.,TRBJ1-1,CASSLSAGEAFF
TRBV18,TRBD1,TRBJ2-7,CASSPHDRGEQYF
TRBV6-6,TRBD2,TRBJ2-7,CASTGGGEQYF
TRBV30,TRBD1,TRBJ1-2,CAWNRDSSNYGYTF
TRBV5-1,.,TRBJ1-2,CASSPSGVRGGYTF
TRBV6-5,TRBD1,TRBJ1-1,CASSYFGTGAFF
TRBV29-1,.,TRBJ2-5,CSVPLEGFQETQYF
TRBV5-1,TRBD1,TRBJ2-2,CASSVVTGAGELFF
TRBV29-1,.,TRBJ2-7,CSVGPATYEQYF
TRBV2,.,TRBJ2-7,CASTRDTYEQYF
TRBV6-6,.,TRBJ2-1,CASSSGYNEQFF
TRBV6-1,.,TRBJ1-6,CASSERGGNSPLHF
TRBV30,.,TRBJ2-5,CASDLEGDGETQYF
TRBV21-1,.,TRBJ2-7,CASSKVAQGGYEQYF
TRBV28,TRBD2,TRBJ2-1,CASSGTFERGAANNEQFF
TRBV13,TRBD2,TRBJ2-7,CASSPGGGLMGEQYF
TRBV18,TRBD2,TRBJ2-5,CASSPQAGGGETQYF
TRBV5-1,.,TRBJ2-7,CASSLSGTSSYEQYF
TRBV15,TRBD2,TRBJ2-7,CATSLPGGYEQYF
TRBV11-2,.,TRBJ2-7,CASSPSGPGRGEQYF
TRBV7-8,TRBD1,TRBJ2-3,CASSFGVPGQVTGTDTQYF
TRBV28,.,TRBJ2-3,CASSLLAGDLTDTQYF
TRBV7-9,TRBD1,TRBJ2-7,CASSLDGQGWYEQYF
TRBV29-1,.,TRBJ2-3,CSVDGTLTDTQYF
TRBV12-1,.,TRBJ1-2,CASSLGRGHGYGYTF
TRBV11-2,.,TRBJ1-1,CASSLRGGAWTEAFF
TRBV11-3,TRBD1,TRBJ2-3,CASSLDPQGAEADTQYF
TRBV29-1,.,TRBJ2-3,CSGYVGQLVGADTQYF
TRBV10-3,TRBD1,TRBJ2-7,CAISTGTGASYEQYF
TRBV5-1,.,TRBJ2-1,CASSPGQNNEQFF
TRBV4-1,.,TRBJ2-3,CASSLSPQAGPTDTQYF
TRBV6-5,.,TRBJ1-4,CARSSSGSDEKLFF
TRBV13,.,TRBJ1-1,CASSLGGLATEAFF